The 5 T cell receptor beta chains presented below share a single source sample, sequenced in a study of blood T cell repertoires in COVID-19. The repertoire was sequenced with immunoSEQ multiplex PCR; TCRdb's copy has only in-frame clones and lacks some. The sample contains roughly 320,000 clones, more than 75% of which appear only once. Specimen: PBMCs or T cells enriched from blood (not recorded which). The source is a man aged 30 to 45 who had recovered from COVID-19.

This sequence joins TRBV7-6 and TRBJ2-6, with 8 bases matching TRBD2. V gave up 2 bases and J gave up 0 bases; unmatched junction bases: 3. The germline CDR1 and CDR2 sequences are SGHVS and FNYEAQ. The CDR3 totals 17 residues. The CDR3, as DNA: TGTGCCAGCAGCTTAAGGCGGGGGGCCTCTGGGGCCAACGTCCTGACTTTC. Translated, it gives CASSLRRGASGANVLTF. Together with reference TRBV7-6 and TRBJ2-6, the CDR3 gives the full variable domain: GAGVSQSPRYKVTKRGQDVALRCDPISGHVSLYWYRQALGQGPEFLTYFNYEAQQDKSGLPNDRFSAERPEGSISTLTIQRTEQRDSAMYRCASSLRRGASGANVLTFGAGSRLTVL.

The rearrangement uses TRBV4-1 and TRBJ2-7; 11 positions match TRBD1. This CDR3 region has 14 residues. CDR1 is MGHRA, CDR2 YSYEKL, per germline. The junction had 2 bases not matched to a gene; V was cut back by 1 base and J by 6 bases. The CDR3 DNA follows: TGCGCCAGCAGCCAAGGGACAGGGGGCAGCGAGCAGTACTTC. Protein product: CASSQGTGGSEQYF.

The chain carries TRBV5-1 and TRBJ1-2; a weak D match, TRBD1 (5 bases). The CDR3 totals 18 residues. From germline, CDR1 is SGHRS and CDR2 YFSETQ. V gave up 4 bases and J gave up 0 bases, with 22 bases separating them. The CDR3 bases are TGCGCCAGCAGCCCGGGGGTCGTCAGAGCCCCACCTAACTATGGCTACACCTTC. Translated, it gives CASSPGVVRAPPNYGYTF.

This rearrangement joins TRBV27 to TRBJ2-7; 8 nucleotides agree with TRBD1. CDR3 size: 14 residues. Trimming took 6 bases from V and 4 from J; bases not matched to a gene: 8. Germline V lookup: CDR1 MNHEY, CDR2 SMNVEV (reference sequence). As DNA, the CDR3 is TGTGCCAGCAGACCCTTTACAGGGGGGTACGAGCAGTACTTC. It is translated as CASRPFTGGYEQYF.

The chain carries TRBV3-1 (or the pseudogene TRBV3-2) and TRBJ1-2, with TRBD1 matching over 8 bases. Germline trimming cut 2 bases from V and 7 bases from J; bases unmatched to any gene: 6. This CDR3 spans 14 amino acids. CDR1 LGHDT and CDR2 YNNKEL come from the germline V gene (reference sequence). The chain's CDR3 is CASSQFETGGGYTF. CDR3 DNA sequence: TGTGCCAGCAGCCAATTTGAAACAGGGGGTGGCTACACCTTC.